This T cell receptor (beta chain) was retrieved from a study of blood T cell repertoires in COVID-19. On the study more broadly: Sites in the United States, Italy and Spain provided acute and convalescent COVID-19 samples. From T cells, B-cell-depleted T cells, or PBMCs came the material, which was cDNA or gDNA.

Study processing details: Nucleated cell number was recorded as an estimate derived from reference gene primer amplification. The assay was immunoSEQ multiplex PCR, and TCRdb's table has in-frame clones only and misses some. V and J calls and clone size are as listed in that table; D and trimming were resolved from the DNA. This table holds 88,000 or so clones, more than 75% found once. Input material: peripheral blood. This TCR was sampled from a human donor in a cohort sampled during active COVID-19.

Written as DNA, the CDR3 is TGTGCCTGGGACCGACAGCAAAGAAACTCCTACGAGCAGTACTTC. Translating gives CAWDRQQRNSYEQYF. The chain couples TRBV30 to TRBJ2-7; TRBD1 is a possible D gene (5 bases). From germline, CDR1 is GTSNPN and CDR2 SVGIG (reference sequence). Between the trimmed V and J ends, which lost 5 bases and 0 bases, there was a span of 17 bases. The CDR3 totals 15 residues.